This note documents a single TCR beta chain sequence. The antigen is not known. Profiled with immunoSEQ multiplex PCR; TCRdb holds only in-frame clones, not every one. The repertoire holds some 53,000 clones, with around nine tenths as singletons. Germline assignment: CDR1 SGHAT and CDR2 FQNNGV. The V and J ends lost 5 bases and 0 bases respectively, with 8 bases between them. The CDR3 has 14 residues. The time point denotes: cycle 4 day 1 (C4D1), after 5 to 7 weeks of nivolumab. Patients all relapsed after autologous stem cell transplantation, and there was variation in brentuximab vedotin exposure. This entry comes from a study of PD-1 blockade in classical Hodgkin lymphoma. Findings of the study overall: Patients with a complete response exhibited baseline diversity comparable to newly diagnosed patients. Sources of repertoire differences remain undefined, possibly disease activity or prior therapy.

This rearrangement joins TRBV11-2 to TRBJ2-1, with D unresolved. This receptor was obtained from a human donor with classical Hodgkin lymphoma. The sample consisted of peripheral blood mononuclear cells (PBMCs), taken before the fourth cycle of nivolumab. CDR3 residues: CASSIASSYNEQFF. The CDR3 DNA sequence: TGTGCCAGCAGCATAGCTAGCTCCTACAATGAGCAGTTCTTC.